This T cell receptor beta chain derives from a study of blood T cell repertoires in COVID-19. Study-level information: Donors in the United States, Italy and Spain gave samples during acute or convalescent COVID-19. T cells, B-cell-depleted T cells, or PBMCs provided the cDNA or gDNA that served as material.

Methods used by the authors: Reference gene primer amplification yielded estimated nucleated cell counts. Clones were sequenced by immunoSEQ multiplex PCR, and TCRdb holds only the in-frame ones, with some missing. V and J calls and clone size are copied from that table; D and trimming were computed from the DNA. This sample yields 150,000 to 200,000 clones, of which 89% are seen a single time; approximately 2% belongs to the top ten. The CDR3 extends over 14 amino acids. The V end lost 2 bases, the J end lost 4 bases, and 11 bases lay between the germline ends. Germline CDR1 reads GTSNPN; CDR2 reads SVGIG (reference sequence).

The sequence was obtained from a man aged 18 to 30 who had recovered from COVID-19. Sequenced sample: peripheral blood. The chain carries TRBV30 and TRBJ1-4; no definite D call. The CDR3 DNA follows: TGTGCCTGGAGTAGCGGCAGGTATAATGAAAAACTGTTTTTT. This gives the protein CAWSSGRYNEKLFF.